The sequence of this TCR beta chain was determined in a study of blood T cell repertoires in COVID-19. Study details: PBMCs, B-cell-depleted T cells, or T cells provided the cDNA or gDNA that made up the material.

Patients from Seattle were sampled longitudinally, starting during active infection. Sequenced by immunoSEQ multiplex PCR; TCRdb stores in-frame clones only, minus some. Counted here are about 350,000 clones, around nine tenths occurring once; the ten biggest clones make up approximately 7.3%. V shed 7 bases and J 4 bases; nucleotides not matched to a gene: 21. The CDR3 contains 19 residues. CDR1 is LGHNT and CDR2 is FRNRAP in the germline V gene. Material for sequencing was peripheral blood. The chain has TRBV12-5 and TRBJ2-5; TRBD2 aligns across 10 bases. The receptor comes from a woman between 70 and 85 years old with COVID-19, enrolled during active disease. Written as DNA, the CDR3 is TGTGCTAGTGACCATTCCCTCGGGGGTAGCGGGGGGCCGGGAGAGACCCAGTACTTC. The encoded protein is CASDHSLGGSGGPGETQYF.